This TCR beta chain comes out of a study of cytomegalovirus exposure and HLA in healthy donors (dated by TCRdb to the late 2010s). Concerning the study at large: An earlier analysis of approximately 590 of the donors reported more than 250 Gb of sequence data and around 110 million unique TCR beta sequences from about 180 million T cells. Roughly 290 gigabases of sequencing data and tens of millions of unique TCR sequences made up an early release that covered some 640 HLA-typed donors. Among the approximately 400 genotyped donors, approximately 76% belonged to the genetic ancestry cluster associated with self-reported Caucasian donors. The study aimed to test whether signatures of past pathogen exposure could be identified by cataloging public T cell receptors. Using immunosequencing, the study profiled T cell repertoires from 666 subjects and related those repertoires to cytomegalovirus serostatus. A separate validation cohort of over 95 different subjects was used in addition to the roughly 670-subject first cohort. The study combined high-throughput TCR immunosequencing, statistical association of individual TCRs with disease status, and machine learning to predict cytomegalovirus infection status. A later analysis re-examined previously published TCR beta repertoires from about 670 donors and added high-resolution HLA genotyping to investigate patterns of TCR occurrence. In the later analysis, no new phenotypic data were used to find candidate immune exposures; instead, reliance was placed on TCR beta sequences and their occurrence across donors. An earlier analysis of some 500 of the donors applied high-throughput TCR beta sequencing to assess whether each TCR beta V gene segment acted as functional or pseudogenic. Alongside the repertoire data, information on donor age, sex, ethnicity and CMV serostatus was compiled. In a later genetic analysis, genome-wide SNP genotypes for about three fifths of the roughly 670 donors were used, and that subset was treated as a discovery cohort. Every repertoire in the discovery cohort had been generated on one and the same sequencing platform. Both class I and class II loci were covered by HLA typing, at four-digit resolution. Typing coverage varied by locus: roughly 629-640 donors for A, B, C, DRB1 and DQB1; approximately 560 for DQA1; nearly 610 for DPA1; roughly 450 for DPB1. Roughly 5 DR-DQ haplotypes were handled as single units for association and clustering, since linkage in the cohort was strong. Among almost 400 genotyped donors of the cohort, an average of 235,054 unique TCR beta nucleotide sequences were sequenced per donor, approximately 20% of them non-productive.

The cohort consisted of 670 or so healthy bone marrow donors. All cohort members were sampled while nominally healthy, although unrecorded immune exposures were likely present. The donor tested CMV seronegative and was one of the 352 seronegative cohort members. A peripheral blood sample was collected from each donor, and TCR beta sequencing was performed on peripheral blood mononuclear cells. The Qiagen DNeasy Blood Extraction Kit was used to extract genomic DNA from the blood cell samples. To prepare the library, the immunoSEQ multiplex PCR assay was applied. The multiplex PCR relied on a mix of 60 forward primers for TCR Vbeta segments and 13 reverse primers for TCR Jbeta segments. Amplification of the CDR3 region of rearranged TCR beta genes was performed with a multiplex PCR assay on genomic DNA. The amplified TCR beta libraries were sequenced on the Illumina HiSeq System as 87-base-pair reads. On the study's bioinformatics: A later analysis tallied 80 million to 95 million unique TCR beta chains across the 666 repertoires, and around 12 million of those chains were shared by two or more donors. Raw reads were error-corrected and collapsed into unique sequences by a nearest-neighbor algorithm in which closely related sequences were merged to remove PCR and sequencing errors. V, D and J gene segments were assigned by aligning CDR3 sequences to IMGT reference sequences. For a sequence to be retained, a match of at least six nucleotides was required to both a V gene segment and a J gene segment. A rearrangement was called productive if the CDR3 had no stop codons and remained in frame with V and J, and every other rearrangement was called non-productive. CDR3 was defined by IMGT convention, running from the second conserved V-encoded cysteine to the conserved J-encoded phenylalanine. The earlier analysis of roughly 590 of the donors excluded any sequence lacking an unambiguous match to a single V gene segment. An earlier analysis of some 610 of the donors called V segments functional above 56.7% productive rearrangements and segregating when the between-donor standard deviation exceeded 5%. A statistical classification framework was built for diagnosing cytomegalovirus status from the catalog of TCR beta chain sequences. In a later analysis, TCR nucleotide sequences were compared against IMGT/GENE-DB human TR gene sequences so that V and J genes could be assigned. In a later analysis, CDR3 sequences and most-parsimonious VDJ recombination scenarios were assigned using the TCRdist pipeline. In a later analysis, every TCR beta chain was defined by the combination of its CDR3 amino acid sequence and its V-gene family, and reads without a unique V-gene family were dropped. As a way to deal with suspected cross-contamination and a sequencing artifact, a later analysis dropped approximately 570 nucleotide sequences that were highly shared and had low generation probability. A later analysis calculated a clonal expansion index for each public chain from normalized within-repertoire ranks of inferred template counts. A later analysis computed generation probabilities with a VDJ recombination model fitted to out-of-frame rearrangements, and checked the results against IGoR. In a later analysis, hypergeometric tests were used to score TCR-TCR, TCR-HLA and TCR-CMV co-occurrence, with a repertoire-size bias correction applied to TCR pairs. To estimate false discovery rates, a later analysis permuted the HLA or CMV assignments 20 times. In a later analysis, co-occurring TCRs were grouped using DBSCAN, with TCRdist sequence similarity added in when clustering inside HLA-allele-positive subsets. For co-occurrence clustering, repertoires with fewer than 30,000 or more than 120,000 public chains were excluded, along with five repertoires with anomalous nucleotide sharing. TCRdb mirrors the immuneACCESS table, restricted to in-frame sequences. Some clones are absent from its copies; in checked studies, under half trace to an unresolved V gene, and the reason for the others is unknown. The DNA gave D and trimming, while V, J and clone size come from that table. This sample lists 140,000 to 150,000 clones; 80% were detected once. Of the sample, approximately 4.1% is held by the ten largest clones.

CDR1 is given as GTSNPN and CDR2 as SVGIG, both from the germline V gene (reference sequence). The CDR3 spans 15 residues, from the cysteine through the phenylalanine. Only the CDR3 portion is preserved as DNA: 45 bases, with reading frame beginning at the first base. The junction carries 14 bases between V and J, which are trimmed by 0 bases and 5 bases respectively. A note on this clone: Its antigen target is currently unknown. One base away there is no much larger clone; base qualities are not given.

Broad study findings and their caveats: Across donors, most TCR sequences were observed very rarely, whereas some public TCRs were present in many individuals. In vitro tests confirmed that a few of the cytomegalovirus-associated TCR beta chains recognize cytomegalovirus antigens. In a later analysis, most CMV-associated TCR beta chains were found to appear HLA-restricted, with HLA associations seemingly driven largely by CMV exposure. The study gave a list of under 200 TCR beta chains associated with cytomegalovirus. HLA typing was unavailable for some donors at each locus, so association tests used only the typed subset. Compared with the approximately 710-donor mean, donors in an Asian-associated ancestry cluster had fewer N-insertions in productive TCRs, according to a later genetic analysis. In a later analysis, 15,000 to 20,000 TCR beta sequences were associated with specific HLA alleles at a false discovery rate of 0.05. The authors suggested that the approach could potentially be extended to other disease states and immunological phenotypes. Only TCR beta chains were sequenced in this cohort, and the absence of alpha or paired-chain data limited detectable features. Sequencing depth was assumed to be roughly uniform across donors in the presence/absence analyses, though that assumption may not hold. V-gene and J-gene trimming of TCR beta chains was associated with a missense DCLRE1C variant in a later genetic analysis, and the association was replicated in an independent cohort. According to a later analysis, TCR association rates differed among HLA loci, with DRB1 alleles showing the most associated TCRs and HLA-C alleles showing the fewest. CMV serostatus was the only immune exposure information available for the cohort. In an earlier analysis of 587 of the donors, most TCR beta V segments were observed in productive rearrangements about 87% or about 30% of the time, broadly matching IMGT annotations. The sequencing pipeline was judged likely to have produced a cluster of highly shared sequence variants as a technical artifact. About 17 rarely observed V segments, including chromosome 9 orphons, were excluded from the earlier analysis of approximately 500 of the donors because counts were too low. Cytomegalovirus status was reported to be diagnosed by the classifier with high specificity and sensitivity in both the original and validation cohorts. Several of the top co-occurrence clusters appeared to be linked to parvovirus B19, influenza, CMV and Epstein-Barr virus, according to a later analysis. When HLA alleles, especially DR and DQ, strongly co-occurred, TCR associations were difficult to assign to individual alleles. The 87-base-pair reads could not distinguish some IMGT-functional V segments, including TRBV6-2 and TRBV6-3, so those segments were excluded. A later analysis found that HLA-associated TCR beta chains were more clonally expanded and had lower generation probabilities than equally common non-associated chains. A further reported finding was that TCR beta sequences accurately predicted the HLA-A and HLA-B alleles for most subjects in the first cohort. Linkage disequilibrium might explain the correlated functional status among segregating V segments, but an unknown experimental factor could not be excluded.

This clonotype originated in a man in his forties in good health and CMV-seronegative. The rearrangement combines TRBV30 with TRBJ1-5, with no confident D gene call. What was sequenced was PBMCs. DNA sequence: TGTGCCTGGAGTGTACCCTCGGGTGGCTATCAGCCCCAGCATTTT. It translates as CAWSVPSGGYQPQHF.